The 20 T cell receptor beta chains given below trace back to one sample, sequenced in a study of blood T cell repertoires in COVID-19. The data were produced by immunoSEQ multiplex PCR, yet TCRdb's version contains in-frame clones alone and is incomplete. The table has 35,000 to 45,000 clones, approximately 80% seen once; the top ten hold more than 7.5%. Sequenced material: peripheral blood. The receptor set was obtained from a man in his 70s with active or convalescent COVID-19.

This CDR3 is CAVGVIGELFF. The CDR3 bases are TGTGCTGTTGGAGTCATCGGGGAGCTGTTTTTT. This chain connects TRBV30 to TRBJ2-2; D gene uncertain. Germline lookup yields CDR1 GTSNPN and CDR2 SVGIG (reference sequence). The CDR3 has 11 amino acids.

This clone was picked up a small number of times. The J gene is TRBJ1-6, the V gene TRBV9; possible D gene TRBD1, 6 bases. Per the germline V gene, CDR1 is SGDLS and CDR2 is YYNGEE. Trimming shortened V by 2 bases and J by 7 bases, and 13 bases separated the two germline ends. CDR3 size: 15 residues. The CDR3 sequence: CASSVQGIGNSPLHF. Written as DNA, the CDR3 is TGTGCCAGCAGCGTCCAGGGGATTGGGAATTCACCCCTCCACTTT.

V usage is TRBV3-1 (or the pseudogene TRBV3-2) and J usage is TRBJ1-6; a possible D gene is TRBD1 (5 bases). The CDR3 length is 14 residues. Germline values: CDR1 LGHDT, CDR2 YNNKEL (reference sequence). V was pared by 6 bases and J by 9 bases, with 15 bases between. In nucleotides, the CDR3 is TGTGCCAGCAGAGCGGGGGGACGGAGTTCACCCCTCCACTTT. It yields the protein CASRAGGRSSPLHF.

V and J are TRBV4-2 and TRBJ2-1; 10 positions agree with TRBD2. Germline loops: CDR1 LGHNA, CDR2 YNFKEQ. With 1 base clipped from V and 5 bases from J, the junction kept 5 bases outside the gene matches. The CDR3 is 16 residues long. For the CDR3, the DNA is TGTGCCAGCAGCCAAGGTCCGACTAGCGGGCACAATGAGCAGTTCTTC. Its protein product is CASSQGPTSGHNEQFF.

This clone occurred once. The rearrangement uses TRBV28 and TRBJ2-7, with a tentative D call TRBD2 (5 bases). V lost 2 bases and J lost 3, with 8 bases in between. Germline-derived CDR1 and CDR2 are MDHEN and SYDVKM. The CDR3 is 13 residues long. As DNA, the CDR3 is TGTGCCAGCAGTTTAAGAGGGTTCTACGAGCAGTACTTC. It codes for CASSLRGFYEQYF.

The chain is built from TRBV9 and TRBJ2-1; 10 nucleotides match TRBD2. J gave up 1 base and V 3 bases, and 7 bases lay outside the gene matches. Germline-derived CDR1 and CDR2 are SGDLS and YYNGEE. The CDR3 is made up of 17 amino acids. The CDR3: CASSATGLADSYNEQFF. In DNA form, the CDR3 reads TGTGCCAGCAGCGCTACTGGACTAGCGGATTCCTACAATGAGCAGTTCTTC.

This clone was counted a few times. The chain employs TRBV4-1 and TRBJ2-2; 7 positions match TRBD2. V lost 3 bases, J lost 3 bases, and 7 bases stayed unmatched. The CDR3 loop spans 16 amino acids. In germline, CDR1 is MGHRA, CDR2 YSYEKL. CDR3 bases: TGCGCCAGCAGCCATAAGGACCGGGAGGACACCGGGGAGCTGTTTTTT. Amino acids: CASSHKDREDTGELFF.

The V call is TRBV27, the J call TRBJ2-3, with D maybe TRBD2 (7 bases). The CDR3 has 14 amino acids. V was clipped by 2 bases and J by 2 bases, with 8 bases between them. Germline CDR1 MNHEY, CDR2 SMNVEV (reference sequence). DNA for the CDR3: TGTGCCAGCAGTTTACGGGGGGCCACAGATACGCAGTATTTT. Protein: CASSLRGATDTQYF.

The J gene is TRBJ1-5, the V gene TRBV27, with 10 bases aligning to TRBD1. Losses at the gene ends were 5 bases for V and 4 bases for J; bases not matched to a gene: 5. CDR3 size: 15 residues. Per germline, CDR1 MNHEY and CDR2 SMNVEV (reference sequence). Here the CDR3 reads CASSPRDRGNQPQHF. The CDR3 DNA is TGTGCCAGCAGTCCCCGGGACAGGGGAAATCAGCCCCAGCATTTT.

The chain joins TRBV2 to TRBJ2-7, with unresolved D. The V gene lost 5 bases and the J gene lost 3 bases, with 8 bases spanning the gap. The CDR3 has 12 amino acids. The germline V gene encodes CDR1 SNHLY and CDR2 FYNNEI. CDR3 sequence (DNA): TGTGCCAGCAGTCCTACCAACTACGAGCAGTACTTC. It is translated as CASSPTNYEQYF.

Many counts were recorded for this clone. The gene calls are TRBV4-2 and TRBJ1-3; weak D call: TRBD1 (5 bases). V lost 4 bases to trimming and J lost 2 bases, with 9 bases between them. The CDR3 extends over 14 amino acids. CDR1 and CDR2 (germline): LGHNA, YNFKEQ. CDR3 in DNA: TGTGCCAGCAGCCCGAAGGGGACTGGAAACACCATATATTTT. The encoded protein is CASSPKGTGNTIYF.

The sample holds one count of this clone. This rearrangement joins TRBV30 to TRBJ1-2; 11 nucleotides align to TRBD1. V lost 3 bases to trimming and J lost 7 bases; unmatched junction nucleotides: 7. Germline CDR1 reads GTSNPN; CDR2 reads SVGIG (reference sequence). The CDR3 loop spans 14 amino acids. CDR3 amino acids: CAWSGTGGRRGYTF. CDR3 nucleotide sequence: TGTGCCTGGAGCGGGACAGGGGGGAGGCGTGGCTACACCTTC.

V usage is TRBV10-3 and J usage is TRBJ2-5; 7 bases match TRBD2. The CDR3 runs to 14 residues. Germline trimming cut 6 bases from V and 4 bases from J; bases unmatched to any gene: 8. The germline V gene has CDR1 ENHRY and CDR2 SYGVKD. For the CDR3, the DNA is TGTGCCATCAGAGCTGGGGGGGTCCCAGAGACCCAGTACTTC. It codes for CAIRAGGVPETQYF.

J is TRBJ2-2 and V is TRBV5-8; 8 bases match TRBD1. This CDR3 has 15 amino acids. V shed 2 bases and J 7 bases; nucleotides not matched to a gene: 7. The germline V gene encodes CDR1 SGHTS and CDR2 YDEGEE. The DNA for the CDR3 is TGTGCCAGCAGCTTACGACAGGGGAGGAGCGGGGAGCTGTTTTTT. It encodes CASSLRQGRSGELFF.

This clone showed up just once. The chain carries TRBV6-9 and TRBJ2-1; 9 bases line up with TRBD2. CDR1 and CDR2 from the germline V gene are MNHGY and SVAAGI. J gave up 12 bases and V 5 bases, and 14 bases lay outside the gene matches. The CDR3 runs 15 residues. This CDR3 reads CASSRRVAGELVQFF. In DNA form, the CDR3 reads TGTGCCAGCAGTCGACGTGTAGCGGGGGAACTTGTGCAGTTCTTC.

The rearrangement uses TRBV6-5 and TRBJ2-1; no firm D call. Trimming took 5 bases from V and 8 from J, leaving 10 bases between them. This CDR3 has 12 residues. The germline CDR1 and CDR2 sequences are MNHEY and SVGAGI. CDR3 nucleotide sequence: TGTGCCAGCAGTCCCTCACACGATGAGCAGTTCTTC. Translated: CASSPSHDEQFF.

The rearrangement uses TRBV11-3 and TRBJ2-7; 7 bases map to TRBD1. The V gene end was trimmed by 6 bases and the J gene end by 2 bases; junction bases not matched to a gene: 7. CDR1 and CDR2 from the germline V gene are SGHNT and YENEEA. This CDR3 is built from 14 residues. The CDR3 DNA is TGTGCCAGCAGTTGGACAGGCGGCGCCTACGAGCAGTACTTC. Residues: CASSWTGGAYEQYF.

V gene TRBV18 combines with J gene TRBJ1-2; D gene uncertain. CDR1 is KGHSH, CDR2 LQKENI, per germline. The CDR3 runs 14 residues. V was shortened by 6 bases and J by 0 bases, with 11 bases between the two germline ends. CDR3 amino acids: CASSPGGSNYGYTF. In nucleotides, the CDR3 is TGTGCCAGCTCCCCCGGAGGCTCTAACTATGGCTACACCTTC.

The J gene is TRBJ1-3, the V gene TRBV19, with D possibly matching TRBD1 (5 bases). Trimming shortened V by 7 bases and J by 0 bases, and 10 bases separated the two germline ends. Germline CDR1 and CDR2: LNHDA and SQIVND (reference sequence). CDR3 length equals 14 residues. CDR3 sequence reads: CASIVDTSGNTIYF. CDR3 DNA sequence: TGTGCCAGTATAGTGGACACCTCTGGAAACACCATATATTTT.

This clone was recorded once. The gene calls are TRBV27 and TRBJ1-2, with D uncertain. V was trimmed by 2 bases and J by 6 bases, leaving 10 bases between them. Germline lookup yields CDR1 MNHEY and CDR2 SMNVEV (reference sequence). The CDR3 consists of 13 residues. For the CDR3, the DNA is TGTGCCAGCAGTTTACTGTCAGGTCATGGCTACACCTTC. Protein sequence: CASSLLSGHGYTF.